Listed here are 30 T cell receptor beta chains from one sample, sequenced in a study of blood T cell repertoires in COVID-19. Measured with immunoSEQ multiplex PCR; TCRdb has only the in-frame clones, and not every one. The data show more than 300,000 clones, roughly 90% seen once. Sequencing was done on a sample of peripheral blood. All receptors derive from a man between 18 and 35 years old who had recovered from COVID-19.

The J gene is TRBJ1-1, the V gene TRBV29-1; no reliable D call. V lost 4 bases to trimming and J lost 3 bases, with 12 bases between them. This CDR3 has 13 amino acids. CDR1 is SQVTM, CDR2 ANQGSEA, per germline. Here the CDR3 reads CSVARLADTEAFF. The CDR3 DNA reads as TGCAGCGTTGCTAGGTTGGCGGACACTGAAGCTTTCTTT.

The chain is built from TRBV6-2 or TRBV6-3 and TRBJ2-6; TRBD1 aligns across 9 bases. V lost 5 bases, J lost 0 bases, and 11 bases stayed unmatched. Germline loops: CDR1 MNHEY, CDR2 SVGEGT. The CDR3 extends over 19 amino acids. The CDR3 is CASSPSGQGRHSGANVLTF. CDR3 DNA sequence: TGTGCCAGCAGTCCCTCGGGACAGGGACGGCACTCTGGGGCCAACGTCCTGACTTTC.

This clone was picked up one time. CDR3 loop: CASSQGGSPRLGQYF. CDR3 nucleotides: TGTGCCAGCAGCCAAGGAGGGTCCCCCCGTTTGGGGCAGTACTTC. The chain carries TRBV3-1 (or the pseudogene TRBV3-2) and TRBJ2-7, with D perhaps TRBD2 (5 bases). The CDR3 length is 15 residues. Germline V CDR1 and CDR2: LGHDT, YNNKEL (reference sequence). V was shortened by 1 base and J by 9 bases, with 19 bases between the two germline ends.

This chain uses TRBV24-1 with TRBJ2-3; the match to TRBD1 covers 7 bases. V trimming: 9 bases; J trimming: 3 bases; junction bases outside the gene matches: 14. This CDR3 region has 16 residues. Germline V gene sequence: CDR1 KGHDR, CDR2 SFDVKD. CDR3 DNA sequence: TGTGCCACCTCCGACCCAGGGGGAGAGGCGACAGATACGCAGTATTTT. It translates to CATSDPGGEATDTQYF.

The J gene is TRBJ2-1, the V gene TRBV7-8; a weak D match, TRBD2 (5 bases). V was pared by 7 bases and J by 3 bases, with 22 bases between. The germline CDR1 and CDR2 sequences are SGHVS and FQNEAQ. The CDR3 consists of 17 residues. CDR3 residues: CASTLTAVSVLYNEQFF. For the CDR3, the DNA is TGTGCCAGCACCCTAACCGCGGTTAGCGTTCTCTACAATGAGCAGTTCTTC.

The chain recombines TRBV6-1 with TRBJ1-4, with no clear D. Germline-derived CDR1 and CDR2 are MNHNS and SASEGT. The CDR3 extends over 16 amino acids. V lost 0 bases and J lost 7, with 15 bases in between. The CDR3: CASSEAPIWEGEKLFF. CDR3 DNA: TGTGCCAGCAGTGAAGCGCCCATCTGGGAGGGTGAAAAACTGTTTTTT.

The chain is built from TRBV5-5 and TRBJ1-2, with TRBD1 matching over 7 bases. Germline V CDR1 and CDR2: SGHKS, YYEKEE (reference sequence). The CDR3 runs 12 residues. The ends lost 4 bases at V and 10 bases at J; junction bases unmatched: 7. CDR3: CASSAIQGTYTF. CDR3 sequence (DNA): TGTGCCAGCAGCGCAATACAGGGGACCTACACCTTC.

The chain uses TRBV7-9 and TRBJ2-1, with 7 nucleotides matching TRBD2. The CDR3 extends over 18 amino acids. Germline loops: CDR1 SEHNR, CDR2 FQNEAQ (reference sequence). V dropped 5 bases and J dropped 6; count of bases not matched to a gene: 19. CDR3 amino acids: CASSPFWRLAGGGNEQFF. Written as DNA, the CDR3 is TGTGCCAGCAGCCCTTTTTGGCGGCTAGCTGGGGGGGGCAATGAGCAGTTCTTC.

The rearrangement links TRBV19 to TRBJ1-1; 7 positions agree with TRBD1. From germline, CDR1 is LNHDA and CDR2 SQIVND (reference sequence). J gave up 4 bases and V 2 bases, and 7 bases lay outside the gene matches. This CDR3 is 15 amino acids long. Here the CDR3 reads CASSIPQTGFTEAFF. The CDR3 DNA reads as TGTGCCAGTAGTATACCCCAGACAGGGTTCACTGAAGCTTTCTTT.

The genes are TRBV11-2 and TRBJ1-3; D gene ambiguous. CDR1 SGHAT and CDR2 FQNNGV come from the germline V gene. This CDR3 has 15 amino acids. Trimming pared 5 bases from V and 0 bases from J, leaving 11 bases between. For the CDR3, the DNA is TGTGCCAGCAGCCGTGGTCCGAGCTCTGGAAACACCATATATTTT. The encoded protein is CASSRGPSSGNTIYF. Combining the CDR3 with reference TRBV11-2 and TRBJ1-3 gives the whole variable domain EAGVAQSPRYKIIEKRQSVAFWCNPISGHATLYWYQQILGQGPKLLIQFQNNGVVDDSQLPKDRFSAERLKGVDSTLKIQPAKLEDSAVYLCASSRGPSSGNTIYFGEGSWLTVV.

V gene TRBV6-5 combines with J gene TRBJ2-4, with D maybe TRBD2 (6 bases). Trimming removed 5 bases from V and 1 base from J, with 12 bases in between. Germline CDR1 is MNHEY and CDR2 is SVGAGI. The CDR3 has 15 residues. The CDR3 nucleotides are TGTGCCAGCAGTCGCGGGGTGGGGGCCAAAAACATTCAGTACTTC. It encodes CASSRGVGAKNIQYF.

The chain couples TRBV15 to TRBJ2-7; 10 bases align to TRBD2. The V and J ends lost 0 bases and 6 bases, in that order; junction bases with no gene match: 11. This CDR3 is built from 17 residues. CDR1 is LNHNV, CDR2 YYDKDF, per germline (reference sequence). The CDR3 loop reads CATSRDSLSGRIVEQYF. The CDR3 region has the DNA TGTGCCACCAGCAGAGATTCCCTTAGCGGGAGGATTGTCGAGCAGTACTTC.

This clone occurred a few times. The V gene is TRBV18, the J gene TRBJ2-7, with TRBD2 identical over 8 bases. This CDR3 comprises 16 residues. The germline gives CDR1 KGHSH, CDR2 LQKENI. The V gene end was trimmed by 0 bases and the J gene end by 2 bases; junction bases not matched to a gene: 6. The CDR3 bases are TGTGCCAGCTCACCACCGGGAAGCGGGGGAACCTACGAGCAGTACTTC. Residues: CASSPPGSGGTYEQYF.

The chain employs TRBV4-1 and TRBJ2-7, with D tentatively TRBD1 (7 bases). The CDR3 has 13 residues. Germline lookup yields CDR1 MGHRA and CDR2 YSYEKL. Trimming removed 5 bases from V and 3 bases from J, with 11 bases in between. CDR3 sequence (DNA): TGCGCCAGCAGCAGACAGGGAGGCTACGAGCAGTACTTC. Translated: CASSRQGGYEQYF.

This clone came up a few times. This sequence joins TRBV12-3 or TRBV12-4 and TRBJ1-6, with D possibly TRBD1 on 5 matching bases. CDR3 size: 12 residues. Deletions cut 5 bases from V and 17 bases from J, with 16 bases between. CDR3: CASSPGGTSFHF. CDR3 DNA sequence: TGTGCCAGCAGTCCGGGGGGTACCAGCTTCCACTTT.

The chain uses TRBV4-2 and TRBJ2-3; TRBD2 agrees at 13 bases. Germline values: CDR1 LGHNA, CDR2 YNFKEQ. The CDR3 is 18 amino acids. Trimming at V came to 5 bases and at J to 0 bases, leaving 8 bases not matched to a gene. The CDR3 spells CASSFDAGLAGSTDTQYF. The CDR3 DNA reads TGTGCCAGCAGCTTCGACGCGGGACTAGCGGGAAGCACAGATACGCAGTATTTT.

The CDR3 DNA reads as TGTGCCAGCAGTTTCCTCGGGGAAGTAGCATCCTACGAGCAGTACTTC. This sequence encodes CASSFLGEVASYEQYF. This chain connects TRBV27 to TRBJ2-7; D is perhaps TRBD2 (5 bases). Looked up from germline, CDR1 is MNHEY and CDR2 is SMNVEV (reference sequence). The V end lost 3 bases, the J end lost 1 base, and 16 bases lay between the germline ends. This CDR3 is built from 16 residues.

The CDR3 protein is CASRRSQPQHF. CDR3 bases: TGTGCCAGCAGGAGGAGTCAGCCCCAGCATTTT. This sequence joins TRBV2 and TRBJ1-5; unclear D gene. V lost 6 bases and J 6 bases, leaving 6 bases between the germline ends. The CDR3 runs 11 residues. CDR1 is SNHLY, CDR2 FYNNEI, per germline.

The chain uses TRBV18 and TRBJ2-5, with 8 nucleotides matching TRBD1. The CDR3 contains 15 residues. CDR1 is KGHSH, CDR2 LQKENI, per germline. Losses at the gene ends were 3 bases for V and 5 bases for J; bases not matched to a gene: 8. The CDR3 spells CASSPDRVSEETQYF. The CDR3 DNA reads TGTGCCAGCTCACCGGACAGGGTGAGTGAGGAGACCCAGTACTTC.

The CDR3 loop reads CASSQAGIEQYF. CDR3 in DNA: TGTGCCAGCAGCCAAGCAGGGATCGAGCAGTACTTC. The chain has TRBV3-1 (or the pseudogene TRBV3-2) and TRBJ2-7; TRBD1 is a possible D gene (5 bases). This CDR3 comprises 12 residues. Trimming stripped 1 base from V and 6 bases from J, with 7 bases between. Per germline, CDR1 LGHDT and CDR2 YNNKEL (reference sequence).

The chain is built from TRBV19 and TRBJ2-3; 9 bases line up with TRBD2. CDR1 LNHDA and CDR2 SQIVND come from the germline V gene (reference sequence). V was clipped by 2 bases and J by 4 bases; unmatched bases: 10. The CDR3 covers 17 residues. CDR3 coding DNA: TGTGCCAGTAGTATAAACGGGGGCCTAGCGGGGTCAGATACGCAGTATTTT. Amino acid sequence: CASSINGGLAGSDTQYF.

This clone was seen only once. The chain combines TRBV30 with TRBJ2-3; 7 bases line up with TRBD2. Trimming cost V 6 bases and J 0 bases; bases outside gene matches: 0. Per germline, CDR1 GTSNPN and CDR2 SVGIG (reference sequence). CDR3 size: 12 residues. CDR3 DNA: TGTGCCTGTAGCGGGAGCACAGATACGCAGTATTTT. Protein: CACSGSTDTQYF.

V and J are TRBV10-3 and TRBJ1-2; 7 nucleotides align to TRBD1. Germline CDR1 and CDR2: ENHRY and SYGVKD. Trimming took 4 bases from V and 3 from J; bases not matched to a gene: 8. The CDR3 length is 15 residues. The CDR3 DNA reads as TGTGCCATCAGTGGGACCGTAGGGACAGACTATGGCTACACCTTC. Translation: CAISGTVGTDYGYTF.

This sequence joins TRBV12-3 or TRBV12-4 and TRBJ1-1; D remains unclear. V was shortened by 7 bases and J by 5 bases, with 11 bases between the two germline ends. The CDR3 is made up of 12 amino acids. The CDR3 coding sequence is TGTGCCAGCACCGGGATCTGGACTGAAGCTTTCTTT. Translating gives CASTGIWTEAFF.

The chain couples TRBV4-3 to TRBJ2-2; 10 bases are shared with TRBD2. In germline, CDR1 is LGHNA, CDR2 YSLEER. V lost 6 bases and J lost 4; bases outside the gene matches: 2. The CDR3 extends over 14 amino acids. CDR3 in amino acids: CASRLAGSTGELFF. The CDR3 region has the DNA TGCGCCAGCAGACTAGCGGGGTCCACCGGGGAGCTGTTTTTT.

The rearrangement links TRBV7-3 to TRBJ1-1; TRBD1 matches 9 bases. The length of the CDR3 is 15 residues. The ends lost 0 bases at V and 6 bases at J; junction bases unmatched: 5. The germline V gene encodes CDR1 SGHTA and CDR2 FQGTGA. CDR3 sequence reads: CASSLTRDRAAEAFF. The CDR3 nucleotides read TGTGCCAGCAGCTTAACGAGGGACAGGGCAGCTGAAGCTTTCTTT.

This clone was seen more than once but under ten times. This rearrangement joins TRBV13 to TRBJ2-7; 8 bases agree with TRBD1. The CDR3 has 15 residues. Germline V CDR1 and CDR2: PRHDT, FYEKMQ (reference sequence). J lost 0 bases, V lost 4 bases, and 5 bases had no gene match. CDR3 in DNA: TGTGCCAGCAGCTCCTGGACAGGGAGCTCCTACGAGCAGTACTTC. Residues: CASSSWTGSSYEQYF.

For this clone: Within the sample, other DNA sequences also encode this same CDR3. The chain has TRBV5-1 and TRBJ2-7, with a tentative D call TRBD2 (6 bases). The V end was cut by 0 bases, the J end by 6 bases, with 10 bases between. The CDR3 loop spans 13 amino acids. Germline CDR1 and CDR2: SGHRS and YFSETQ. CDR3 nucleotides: TGCGCCAGCAGCTTGGGGGAGGTTTCCGAGCAGTACTTC. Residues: CASSLGEVSEQYF. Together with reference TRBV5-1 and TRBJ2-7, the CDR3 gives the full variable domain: KAGVTQTPRYLIKTRGQQVTLSCSPISGHRSVSWYQQTPGQGLQFLFEYFSETQRNKGNFPGRFSGRQFSNSRSEMNVSTLELGDSALYLCASSLGEVSEQYFGPGTRLTVT.

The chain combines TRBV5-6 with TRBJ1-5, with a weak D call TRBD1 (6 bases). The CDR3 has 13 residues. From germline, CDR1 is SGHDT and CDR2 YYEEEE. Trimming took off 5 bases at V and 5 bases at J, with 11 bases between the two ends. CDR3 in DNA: TGTGCCAGCAGTCGATACAGGGATCAGCCCCAGCATTTT. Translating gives CASSRYRDQPQHF.

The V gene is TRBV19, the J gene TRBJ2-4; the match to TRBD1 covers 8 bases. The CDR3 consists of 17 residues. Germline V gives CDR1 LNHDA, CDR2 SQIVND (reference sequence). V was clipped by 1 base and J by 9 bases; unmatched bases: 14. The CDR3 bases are TGTGCCAGTAGTATAGGTGGGCCAGGGGGCTTGGGAGTCATTCAGTACTTC. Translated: CASSIGGPGGLGVIQYF.